Listed here are 18 T cell receptor beta chains from one sample, sequenced in a study of PD-1 blockade in mismatch repair-deficient tumors. Clones were read by immunoSEQ multiplex PCR, and TCRdb kept only the in-frame ones, dropping some. Here the sample spans about 120,000 clones, 70% to 90% being singletons. The material sequenced was peripheral blood, taken 44 weeks after starting pembrolizumab. Source of these receptors: an adult with mismatch repair-deficient cancer.

V gene TRBV18 combines with J gene TRBJ1-2, with TRBD1 as a possible D gene (5 bases). This CDR3 has 13 residues. Germline V gene sequence: CDR1 KGHSH, CDR2 LQKENI. The V and J ends lost 3 bases and 5 bases respectively, with 10 bases between them. CDR3 nucleotide sequence: TGTGCCAGCTCACCGGGTGGGACGTATGGCTACACCTTC. The encoded protein is CASSPGGTYGYTF.

This clone was picked up a small number of times. The chain links TRBV18 to TRBJ1-1, with D unresolved. This CDR3 spans 14 amino acids. V lost 2 bases and J 0 bases, leaving 7 bases between the germline ends. Looked up from germline, CDR1 is KGHSH and CDR2 is LQKENI. The CDR3 nucleotides are TGTGCCAGCTCACCAAAAACTTTGAACACTGAAGCTTTCTTT. Its protein is CASSPKTLNTEAFF.

CDR3 amino acids: CASSFWTGSYEQYF. DNA for the CDR3: TGTGCCAGCAGTTTTTGGACAGGGTCCTACGAGCAGTACTTC. The rearrangement uses TRBV28 and TRBJ2-7; 8 bases are shared with TRBD1. The CDR3 extends over 14 amino acids. Per germline, CDR1 MDHEN and CDR2 SYDVKM. V was pared by 3 bases and J by 1 base, with 2 bases of the junction left unmatched. The variable domain in full, with the rest retrieved from reference TRBV28 and TRBJ2-7, is DVKVTQSSRYLVKRTGEKVFLECVQDMDHENMFWYRQDPGLGLRLIYFSYDVKMKEKGDIPEGYSVSREKKERFSLILESASTNQTSMYLCASSFWTGSYEQYFGPGTRLTVT.

The chain recombines TRBV19 with TRBJ2-1; D is uncertain. Trimming stripped 3 bases from V and 2 bases from J, with 5 bases between. The length of the CDR3 is 13 residues. Looked up from germline, CDR1 is LNHDA and CDR2 is SQIVND (reference sequence). CDR3 loop: CASSIQTYNEQFF. The CDR3 DNA is TGTGCCAGTAGTATCCAGACCTACAATGAGCAGTTCTTC.

V gene TRBV4-3 combines with J gene TRBJ2-7; TRBD1 matches at 11 bases. The junction had 5 bases not matched to a gene; V was cut back by 4 bases and J by 3 bases. The germline V gene has CDR1 LGHNA and CDR2 YSLEER. The CDR3 is made up of 15 amino acids. CDR3 coding DNA: TGCGCCAGCAGCCCTGGGACAGGGGGAAGCTACGAGCAGTACTTC. Amino acid sequence: CASSPGTGGSYEQYF.

The V call is TRBV28, the J call TRBJ2-7, with 10 bases matching TRBD2. V lost 5 bases and J lost 3; bases outside the gene matches: 19. Germline V CDR1 and CDR2: MDHEN, SYDVKM. This CDR3 region has 19 residues. CDR3: CASSPYGRLGTSAYYEQYF. CDR3 sequence (DNA): TGTGCCAGCAGTCCATATGGTCGGTTGGGGACTAGCGCATACTACGAGCAGTACTTC.

The gene calls are TRBV6-5 and TRBJ2-7; D is perhaps TRBD2 (7 bases). V was shortened by 0 bases and J by 2 bases, with 14 bases between the two germline ends. Germline V gene lookup returns CDR1 MNHEY and CDR2 SVGAGI. The CDR3 contains 16 residues. The CDR3 loop reads CASSYSTGGLTYEQYF. Here the CDR3 DNA reads TGTGCCAGCAGTTACTCGACGGGGGGCCTAACCTACGAGCAGTACTTC.

The chain is built from TRBV9 and TRBJ2-1; 8 nucleotides match TRBD2. This CDR3 spans 14 amino acids. Unmatched junction bases numbered 6, after V lost 4 bases and J lost 6 bases. Germline V CDR1 and CDR2: SGDLS, YYNGEE. CDR3 DNA sequence: TGTGCCAGCAGCTTCCCCGGGACTAGCAATGAGCAGTTCTTC. The encoded protein is CASSFPGTSNEQFF.

The CDR3 sequence: CASSKARLETQYF. CDR3 DNA sequence: TGTGCCAGCAGCAAAGCGCGGTTGGAGACCCAGTACTTC. The chain combines TRBV21-1 with TRBJ2-5; the D call in the table, TRBD2, was not verified against the DNA. TRBV21-1 has pseudogene status. The CDR3 is 13 residues long.

The genes are TRBV19 and TRBJ2-7; D gene ambiguous. The V end lost 9 bases, the J end lost 3 bases, and 9 bases lay between the germline ends. CDR3 length equals 11 residues. Germline-derived CDR1 and CDR2 are LNHDA and SQIVND (reference sequence). The DNA for the CDR3 is TGTGCCAGCCAAGGGTTCTACGAGCAGTACTTC. Its translation is CASQGFYEQYF. The variable domain in full, with the rest retrieved from reference TRBV19 and TRBJ2-7, is DGGITQSPKYLFRKEGQNVTLSCEQNLNHDAMYWYRQDPGQGLRLIYYSQIVNDFQKGDIAEGYSVSREKKESFPLTVTSAQKNPTAFYLCASQGFYEQYFGPGTRLTVT.

This rearrangement joins TRBV28 to TRBJ2-5; 9 bases line up with TRBD1. This CDR3 region has 15 residues. Trimming at V came to 6 bases and at J to 5 bases, leaving 10 bases not matched to a gene. Looked up from germline, CDR1 is MDHEN and CDR2 is SYDVKM. CDR3 nucleotides: TGTGCCAGCAGCTGGACAGGGGCCGTCGGGGAGACCCAGTACTTC. It encodes CASSWTGAVGETQYF.

J is TRBJ2-1 and V is TRBV2; D remains ambiguous. This CDR3 spans 15 amino acids. The germline V gene has CDR1 SNHLY and CDR2 FYNNEI. V dropped 2 bases and J dropped 6 bases, with 14 bases sitting between them. The CDR3 region has the DNA TGTGCCAGCAGTGAACCGGGTAGTAAGCGCAATGAGCAGTTCTTC. Protein: CASSEPGSKRNEQFF.

The chain couples TRBV7-6 to TRBJ2-5; D is perhaps TRBD1 (6 bases). Germline-derived CDR1 and CDR2 are SGHVS and FNYEAQ. This CDR3 has 13 amino acids. V was shortened by 1 base and J by 3 bases, with 6 bases between the two germline ends. DNA of the CDR3: TGTGCCAGCAGCTTAGGACAGGAAGAGACCCAGTACTTC. Protein product: CASSLGQEETQYF. Based on the CDR3 plus reference TRBV7-6 and TRBJ2-5, the full variable domain is GAGVSQSPRYKVTKRGQDVALRCDPISGHVSLYWYRQALGQGPEFLTYFNYEAQQDKSGLPNDRFSAERPEGSISTLTIQRTEQRDSAMYRCASSLGQEETQYFGPGTRLLVL.

The chain uses TRBV4-1 and TRBJ1-1; D gene uncertain. The V end lost 1 base, the J end lost 3 bases, and 12 bases lay between the germline ends. The germline gives CDR1 MGHRA, CDR2 YSYEKL. The CDR3 loop spans 15 amino acids. Written as DNA, the CDR3 is TGCGCCAGCAGCCAAGTCCCCGGCGGGGACACTGAAGCTTTCTTT. Translated: CASSQVPGGDTEAFF.

The chain joins TRBV27 to TRBJ1-2; a weak D match, TRBD1 (6 bases). CDR3 size: 17 residues. Germline V gene lookup returns CDR1 MNHEY and CDR2 SMNVEV (reference sequence). The V end lost 1 base, the J end lost 3 bases, and 18 bases lay between the germline ends. CDR3 in amino acids: CASSLFVGQGSHYGYTF. The CDR3 bases are TGTGCCAGCAGTTTATTTGTTGGGCAGGGGTCACACTATGGCTACACCTTC.

The chain couples TRBV6-7 to TRBJ2-2; D not resolved. TRBV6-7 is reported as an ORF; its role is uncertain. V was shortened by 0 bases and J by 1 base, with 9 bases between the two germline ends. The CDR3 has 16 amino acids. As DNA, the CDR3 is TGTGCCAGCAGTTACTCAGGGTATGGGAACACCGGGGAGCTGTTTTTT. Its translation is CASSYSGYGNTGELFF.

J is TRBJ2-7 and V is TRBV4-2; 8 bases match TRBD2. CDR1 LGHNA and CDR2 YNFKEQ come from the germline V gene. This CDR3 contains 15 residues. The V segment lost 1 base and the J segment 1 base; nucleotides outside the gene matches: 3. The CDR3 bases are TGTGCCAGCAGCCAAGGGACTAGCTTATCCTACGAGCAGTACTTC. Translation: CASSQGTSLSYEQYF.

The chain recombines TRBV11-2 with TRBJ2-5; 7 nucleotides align to TRBD2. Trimming cost V 3 bases and J 1 base; bases outside gene matches: 5. The CDR3 runs to 15 residues. The V gene's germline CDR1 is SGHAT and CDR2 FQNNGV. The CDR3 bases are TGTGCCAGCAGCTTCGGCGGGAGCGCCCAAGAGACCCAGTACTTC. Protein product: CASSFGGSAQETQYF.